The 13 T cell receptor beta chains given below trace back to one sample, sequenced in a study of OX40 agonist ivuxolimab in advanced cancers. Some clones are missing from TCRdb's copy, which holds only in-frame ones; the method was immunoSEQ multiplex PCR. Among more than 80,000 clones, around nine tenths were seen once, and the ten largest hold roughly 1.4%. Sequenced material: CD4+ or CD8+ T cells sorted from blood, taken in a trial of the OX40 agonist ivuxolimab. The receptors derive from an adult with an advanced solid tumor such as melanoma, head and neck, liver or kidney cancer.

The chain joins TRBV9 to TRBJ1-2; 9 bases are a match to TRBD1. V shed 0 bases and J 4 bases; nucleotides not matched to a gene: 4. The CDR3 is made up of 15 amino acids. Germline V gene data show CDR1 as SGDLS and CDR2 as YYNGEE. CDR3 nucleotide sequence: TGTGCCAGCAGCGTAGTTGGGACAGGGATCTATGGCTACACCTTC. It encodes CASSVVGTGIYGYTF. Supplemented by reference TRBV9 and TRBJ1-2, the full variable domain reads DSGVTQTPKHLITATGQRVTLRCSPRSGDLSVYWYQQSLDQGLQFLIQYYNGEERAKGNILERFSAQQFPDLHSELNLSSLELGDSALYFCASSVVGTGIYGYTFGSGTRLTVV.

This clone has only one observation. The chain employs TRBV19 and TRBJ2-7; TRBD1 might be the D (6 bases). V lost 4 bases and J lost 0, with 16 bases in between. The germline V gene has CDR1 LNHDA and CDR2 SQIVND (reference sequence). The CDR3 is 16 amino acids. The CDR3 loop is CASSTFETGSSYEQYF. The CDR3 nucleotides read TGTGCCAGTAGTACCTTCGAGACAGGAAGCTCCTACGAGCAGTACTTC. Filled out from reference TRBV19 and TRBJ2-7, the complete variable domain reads DGGITQSPKYLFRKEGQNVTLSCEQNLNHDAMYWYRQDPGQGLRLIYYSQIVNDFQKGDIAEGYSVSREKKESFPLTVTSAQKNPTAFYLCASSTFETGSSYEQYFGPGTRLTVT.

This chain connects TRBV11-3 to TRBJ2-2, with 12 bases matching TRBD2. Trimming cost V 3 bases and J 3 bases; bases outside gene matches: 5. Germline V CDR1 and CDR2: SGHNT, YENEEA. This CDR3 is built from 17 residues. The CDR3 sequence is CASSFSRLAGDTGELFF. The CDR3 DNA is TGTGCCAGCAGCTTCAGCCGACTAGCGGGAGACACCGGGGAGCTGTTTTTT. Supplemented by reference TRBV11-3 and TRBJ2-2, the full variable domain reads EAGVVQSPRYKIIEKKQPVAFWCNPISGHNTLYWYLQNLGQGPELLIRYENEEAVDDSQLPKDRFSAERLKGVDSTLKIQPAELGDSAVYLCASSFSRLAGDTGELFFGEGSRLTVL.

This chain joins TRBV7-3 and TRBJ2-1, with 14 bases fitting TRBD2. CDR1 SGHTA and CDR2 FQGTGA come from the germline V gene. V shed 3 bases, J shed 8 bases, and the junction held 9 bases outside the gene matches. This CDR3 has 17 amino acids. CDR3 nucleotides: TGTGCCAGCAGCTTGACTAGCGGGAGGGCCGGCGGCGATGAGCAGTTCTTC. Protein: CASSLTSGRAGGDEQFF.

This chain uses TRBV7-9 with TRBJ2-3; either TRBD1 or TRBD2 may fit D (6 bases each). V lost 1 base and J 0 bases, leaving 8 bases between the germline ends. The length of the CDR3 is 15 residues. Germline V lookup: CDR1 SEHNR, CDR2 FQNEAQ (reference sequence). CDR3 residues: CASSLDGGSTDTQYF. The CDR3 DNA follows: TGTGCCAGCAGCTTAGACGGGGGCAGCACAGATACGCAGTATTTT.

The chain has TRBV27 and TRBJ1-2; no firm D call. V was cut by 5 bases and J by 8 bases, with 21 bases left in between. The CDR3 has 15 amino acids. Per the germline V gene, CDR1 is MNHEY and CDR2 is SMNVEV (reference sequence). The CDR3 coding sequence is TGTGCCAGCAGTCTTCCTACCCGGGCCGAGAGGGGCTACACCTTC. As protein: CASSLPTRAERGYTF.

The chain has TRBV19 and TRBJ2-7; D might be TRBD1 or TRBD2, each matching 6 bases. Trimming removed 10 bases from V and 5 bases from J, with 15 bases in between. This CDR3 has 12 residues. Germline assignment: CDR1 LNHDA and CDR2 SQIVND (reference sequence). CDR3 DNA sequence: TGTGCCACCACACAGGGAGGCCACGAGCAGTACTTC. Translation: CATTQGGHEQYF.

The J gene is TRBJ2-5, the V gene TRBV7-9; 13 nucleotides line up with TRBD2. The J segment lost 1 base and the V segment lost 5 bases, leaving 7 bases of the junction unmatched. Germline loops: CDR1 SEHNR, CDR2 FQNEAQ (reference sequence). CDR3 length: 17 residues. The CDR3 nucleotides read TGTGCCAGCAGCCCCGGGACTAGCGGGATAGCCCAAGAGACCCAGTACTTC. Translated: CASSPGTSGIAQETQYF.

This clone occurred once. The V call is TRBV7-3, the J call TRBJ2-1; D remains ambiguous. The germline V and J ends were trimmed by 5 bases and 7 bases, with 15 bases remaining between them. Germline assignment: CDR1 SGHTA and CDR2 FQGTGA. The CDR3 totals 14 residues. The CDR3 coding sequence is TGTGCCAGCAGCCCTCTCGGCGCCAGGAATGAGCAGTTCTTC. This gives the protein CASSPLGARNEQFF.

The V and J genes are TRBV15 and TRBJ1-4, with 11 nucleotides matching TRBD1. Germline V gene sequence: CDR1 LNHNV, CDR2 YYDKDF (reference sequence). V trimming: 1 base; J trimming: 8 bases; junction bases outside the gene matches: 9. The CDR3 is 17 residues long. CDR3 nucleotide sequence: TGTGCCACCAGCAGAGGGACAGGGGGCGCGAAGGGAGAAAAACTGTTTTTT. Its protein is CATSRGTGGAKGEKLFF.

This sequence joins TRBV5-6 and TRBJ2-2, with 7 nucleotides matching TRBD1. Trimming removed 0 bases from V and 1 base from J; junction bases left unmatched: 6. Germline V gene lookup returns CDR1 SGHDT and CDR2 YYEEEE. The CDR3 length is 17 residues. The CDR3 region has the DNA TGTGCCAGCAGCTTGGCCTTGACAGGGATGAACACCGGGGAGCTGTTTTTT. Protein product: CASSLALTGMNTGELFF.

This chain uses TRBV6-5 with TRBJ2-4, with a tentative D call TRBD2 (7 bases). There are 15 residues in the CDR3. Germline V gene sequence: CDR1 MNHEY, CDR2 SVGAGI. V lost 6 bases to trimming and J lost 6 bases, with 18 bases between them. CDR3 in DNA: TGTGCCAGCAGGGACGGGGGGCTTCGTGGAAACATTCAGTACTTC. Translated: CASRDGGLRGNIQYF.

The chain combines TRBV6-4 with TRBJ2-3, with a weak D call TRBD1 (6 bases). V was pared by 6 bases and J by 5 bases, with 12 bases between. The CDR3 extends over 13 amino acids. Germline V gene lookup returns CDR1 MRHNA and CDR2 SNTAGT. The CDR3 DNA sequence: TGTGCCAGCAGCCCACTCAGGGGAGATACGCAGTATTTT. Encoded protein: CASSPLRGDTQYF.